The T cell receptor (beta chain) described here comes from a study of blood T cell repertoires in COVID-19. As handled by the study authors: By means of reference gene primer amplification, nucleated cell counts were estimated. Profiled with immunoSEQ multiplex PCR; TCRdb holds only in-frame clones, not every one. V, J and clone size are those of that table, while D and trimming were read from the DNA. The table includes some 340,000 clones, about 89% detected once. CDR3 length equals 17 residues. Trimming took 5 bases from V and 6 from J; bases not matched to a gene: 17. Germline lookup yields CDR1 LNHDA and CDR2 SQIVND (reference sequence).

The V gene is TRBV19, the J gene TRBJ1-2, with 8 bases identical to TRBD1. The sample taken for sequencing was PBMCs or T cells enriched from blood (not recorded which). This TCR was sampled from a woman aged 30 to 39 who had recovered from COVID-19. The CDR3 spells CASSAVNPSQGAHGYTF. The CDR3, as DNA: TGTGCCAGTAGTGCCGTAAACCCCTCCCAGGGGGCGCATGGCTACACCTTC. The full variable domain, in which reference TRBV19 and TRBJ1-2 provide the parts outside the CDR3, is DGGITQSPKYLFRKEGQNVTLSCEQNLNHDAMYWYRQDPGQGLRLIYYSQIVNDFQKGDIAEGYSVSREKKESFPLTVTSAQKNPTAFYLCASSAVNPSQGAHGYTFGSGTRLTVV.